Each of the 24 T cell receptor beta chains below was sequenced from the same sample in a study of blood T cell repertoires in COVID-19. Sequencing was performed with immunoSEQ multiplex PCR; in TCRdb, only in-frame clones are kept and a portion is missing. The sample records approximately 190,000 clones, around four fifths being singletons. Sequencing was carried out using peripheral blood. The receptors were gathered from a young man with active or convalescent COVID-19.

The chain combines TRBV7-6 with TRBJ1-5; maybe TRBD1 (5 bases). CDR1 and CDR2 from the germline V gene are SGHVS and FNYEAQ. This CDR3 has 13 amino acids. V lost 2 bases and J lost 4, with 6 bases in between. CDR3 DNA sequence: TGTGCCAGCAGCTTAAAGGGGAATCAGCCCCAGCATTTT. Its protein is CASSLKGNQPQHF.

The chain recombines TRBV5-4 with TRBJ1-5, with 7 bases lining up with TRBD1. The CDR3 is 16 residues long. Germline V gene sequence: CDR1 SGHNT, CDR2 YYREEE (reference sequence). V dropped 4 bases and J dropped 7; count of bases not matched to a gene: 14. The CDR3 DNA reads TGTGCCAGCAGCGTTGGAGGGGGGCAGGGGGGCCAGCCCCAGCATTTT. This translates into CASSVGGGQGGQPQHF.

CDR3 in DNA: TGCGCCAGCAGCTTGGCCGGGGGGCCGGGACAGCCCCAGCATTTT. It translates to CASSLAGGPGQPQHF. The V call is TRBV5-1, the J call TRBJ1-5, with TRBD1 as a possible D gene (6 bases). Germline CDR1 is SGHRS and CDR2 is YFSETQ. V was shortened by 0 bases and J by 7 bases, with 14 bases between the two germline ends. This CDR3 has 15 residues.

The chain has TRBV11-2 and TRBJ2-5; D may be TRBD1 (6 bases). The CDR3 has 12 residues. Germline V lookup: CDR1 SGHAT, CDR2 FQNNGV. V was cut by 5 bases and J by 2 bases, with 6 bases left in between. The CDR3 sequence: CASSQGQETQYF. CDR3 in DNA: TGTGCCAGCAGCCAGGGGCAAGAGACCCAGTACTTC.

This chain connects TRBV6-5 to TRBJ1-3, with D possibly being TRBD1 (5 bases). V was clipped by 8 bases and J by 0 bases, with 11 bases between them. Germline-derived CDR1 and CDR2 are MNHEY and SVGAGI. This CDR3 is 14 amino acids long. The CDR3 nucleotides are TGTGCCAGCCACGGGGGTTACTCTGGAAACACCATATATTTT. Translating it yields CASHGGYSGNTIYF.

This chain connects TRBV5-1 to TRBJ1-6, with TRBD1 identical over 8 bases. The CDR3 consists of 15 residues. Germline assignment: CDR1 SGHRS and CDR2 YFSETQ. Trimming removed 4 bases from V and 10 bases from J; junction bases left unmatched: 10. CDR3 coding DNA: TGCGCCAGCAGCCCCCAGGGGGCATGGGAATCACCCCTCCACTTT. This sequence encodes CASSPQGAWESPLHF.

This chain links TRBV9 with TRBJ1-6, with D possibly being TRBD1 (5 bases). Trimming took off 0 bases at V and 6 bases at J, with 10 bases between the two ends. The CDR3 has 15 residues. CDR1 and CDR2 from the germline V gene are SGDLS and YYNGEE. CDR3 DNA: TGTGCCAGCAGCGTAGATGGCCAGGGTAATTCACCCCTCCACTTT. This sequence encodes CASSVDGQGNSPLHF.

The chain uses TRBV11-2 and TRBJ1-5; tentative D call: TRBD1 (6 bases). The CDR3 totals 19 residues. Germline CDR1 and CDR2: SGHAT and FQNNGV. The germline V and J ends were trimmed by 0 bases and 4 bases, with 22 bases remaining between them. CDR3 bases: TGTGCCAGCAGCTTAGAGGCCGGGACATCGAAAAAGTCGAATCAGCCCCAGCATTTT. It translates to CASSLEAGTSKKSNQPQHF.

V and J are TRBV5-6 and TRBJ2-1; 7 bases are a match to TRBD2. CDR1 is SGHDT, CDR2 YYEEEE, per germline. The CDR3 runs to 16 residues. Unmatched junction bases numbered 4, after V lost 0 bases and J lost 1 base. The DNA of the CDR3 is TGTGCCAGCAGCTTGGCCGGGGGGAGGTCCTACAATGAGCAGTTCTTC. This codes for CASSLAGGRSYNEQFF.

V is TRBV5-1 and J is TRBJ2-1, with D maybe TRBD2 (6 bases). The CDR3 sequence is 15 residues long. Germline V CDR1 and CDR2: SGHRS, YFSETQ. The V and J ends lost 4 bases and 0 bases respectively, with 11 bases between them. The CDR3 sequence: CASSAGLSSYNEQFF. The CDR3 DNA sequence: TGCGCCAGCAGCGCGGGACTGAGCTCCTACAATGAGCAGTTCTTC.

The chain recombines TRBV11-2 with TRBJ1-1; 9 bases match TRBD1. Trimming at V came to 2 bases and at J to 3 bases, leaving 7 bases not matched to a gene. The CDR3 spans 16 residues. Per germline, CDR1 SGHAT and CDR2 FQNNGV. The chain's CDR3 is CASSLFDRGSDTEAFF. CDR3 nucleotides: TGTGCCAGCAGCTTATTCGACAGGGGGTCGGACACTGAAGCTTTCTTT.

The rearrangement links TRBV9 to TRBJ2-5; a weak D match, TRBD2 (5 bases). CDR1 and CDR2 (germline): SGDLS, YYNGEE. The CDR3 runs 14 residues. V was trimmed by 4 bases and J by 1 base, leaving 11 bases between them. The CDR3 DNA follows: TGTGCCAGCAGCAATTGGGGAGTCCAAGAGACCCAGTACTTC. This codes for CASSNWGVQETQYF.

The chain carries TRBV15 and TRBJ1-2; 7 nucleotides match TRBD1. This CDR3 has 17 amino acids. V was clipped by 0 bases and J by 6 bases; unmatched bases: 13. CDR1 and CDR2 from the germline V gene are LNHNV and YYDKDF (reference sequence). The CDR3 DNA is TGTGCCACCAGCAGAGATTGGGAAGAGGGGGCGAGGAATGGCTACACCTTC. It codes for CATSRDWEEGARNGYTF.

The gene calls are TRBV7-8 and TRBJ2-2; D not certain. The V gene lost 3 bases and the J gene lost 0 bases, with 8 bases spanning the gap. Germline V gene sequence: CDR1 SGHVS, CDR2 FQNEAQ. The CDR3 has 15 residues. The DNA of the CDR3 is TGTGCCAGCAGCTTGGTCCAGGCGAACACCGGGGAGCTGTTTTTT. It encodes CASSLVQANTGELFF.

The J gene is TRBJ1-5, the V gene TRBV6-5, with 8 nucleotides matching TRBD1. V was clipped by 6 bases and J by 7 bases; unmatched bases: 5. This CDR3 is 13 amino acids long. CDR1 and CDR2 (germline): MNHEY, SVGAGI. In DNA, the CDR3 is TGTGCCAGCAGGGATGCAGGGGGCCAGCCCCAGCATTTT. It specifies CASRDAGGQPQHF.

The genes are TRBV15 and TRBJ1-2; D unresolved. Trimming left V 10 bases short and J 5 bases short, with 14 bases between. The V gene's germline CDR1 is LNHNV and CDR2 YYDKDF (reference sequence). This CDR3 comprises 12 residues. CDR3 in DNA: TGTGCCATCCTACGTATCGAGTATGGCTACACCTTC. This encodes CAILRIEYGYTF. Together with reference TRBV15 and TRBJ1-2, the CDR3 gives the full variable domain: DAMVIQNPRYQVTQFGKPVTLSCSQTLNHNVMYWYQQKSSQAPKLLFHYYDKDFNNEADTPDNFQSRRPNTSFCFLDIRSPGLGDTAMYLCAILRIEYGYTFGSGTRLTVV.

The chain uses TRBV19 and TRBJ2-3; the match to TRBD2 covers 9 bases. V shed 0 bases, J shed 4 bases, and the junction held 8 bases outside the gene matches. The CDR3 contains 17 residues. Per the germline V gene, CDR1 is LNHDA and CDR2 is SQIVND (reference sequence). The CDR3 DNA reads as TGTGCCAGTAGTATAGATCGGGCTAGCGGGGTCTCAGATACGCAGTATTTT. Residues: CASSIDRASGVSDTQYF.

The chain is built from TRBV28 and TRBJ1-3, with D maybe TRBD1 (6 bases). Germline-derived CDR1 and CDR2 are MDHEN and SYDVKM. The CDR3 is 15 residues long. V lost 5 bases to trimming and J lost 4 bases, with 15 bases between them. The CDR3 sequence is CASSRDTLIGNTIYF. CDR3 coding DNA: TGTGCCAGCAGTCGGGACACATTGATAGGAAACACCATATATTTT.

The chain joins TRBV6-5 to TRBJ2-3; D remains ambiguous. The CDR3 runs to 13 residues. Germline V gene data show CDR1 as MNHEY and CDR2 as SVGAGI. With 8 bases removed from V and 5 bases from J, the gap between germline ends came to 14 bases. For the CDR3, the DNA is TGTGCCAGCTGGCACCAGATCGTAGATACGCAGTATTTT. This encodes CASWHQIVDTQYF.

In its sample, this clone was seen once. The CDR3 here is CASSLTDSNPTEAFF. CDR3 nucleotide sequence: TGTGCCAGCAGCTTAACCGACAGTAATCCAACTGAAGCTTTCTTT. The chain employs TRBV7-2 and TRBJ1-1; D may be TRBD1 (5 bases). The CDR3 sequence is 15 residues long. The germline CDR1 and CDR2 sequences are SGHTA and FQGNSA. Trimming took 2 bases from V and 5 from J, leaving 15 bases between them.

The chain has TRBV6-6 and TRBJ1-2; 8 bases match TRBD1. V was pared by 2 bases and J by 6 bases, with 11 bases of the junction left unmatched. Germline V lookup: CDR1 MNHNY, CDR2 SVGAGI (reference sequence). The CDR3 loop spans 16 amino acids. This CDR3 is CASSYVREDREHGYTF. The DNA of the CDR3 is TGTGCCAGCAGTTACGTCCGAGAGGACAGGGAACATGGCTACACCTTC.

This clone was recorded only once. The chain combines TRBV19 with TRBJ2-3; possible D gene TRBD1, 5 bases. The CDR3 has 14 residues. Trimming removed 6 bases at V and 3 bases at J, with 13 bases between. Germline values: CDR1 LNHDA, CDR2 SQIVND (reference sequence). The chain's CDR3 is CASSQGMMTDTQYF. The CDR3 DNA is TGTGCCAGTAGCCAGGGAATGATGACAGATACGCAGTATTTT. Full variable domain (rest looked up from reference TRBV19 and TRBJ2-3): DGGITQSPKYLFRKEGQNVTLSCEQNLNHDAMYWYRQDPGQGLRLIYYSQIVNDFQKGDIAEGYSVSREKKESFPLTVTSAQKNPTAFYLCASSQGMMTDTQYFGPGTRLTVL.

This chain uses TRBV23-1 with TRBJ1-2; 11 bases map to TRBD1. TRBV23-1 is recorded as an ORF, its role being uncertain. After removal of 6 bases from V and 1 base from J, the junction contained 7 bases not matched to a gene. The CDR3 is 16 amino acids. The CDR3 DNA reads TGCGCCAGCAGACGGGGGACAGGGGGTCTTAACTATGGCTACACCTTC. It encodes CASRRGTGGLNYGYTF.

The chain's CDR3 is CATSDGGRTGKETQYF. CDR3 in DNA: TGTGCCACCAGTGATGGGGGCAGGACGGGTAAAGAGACCCAGTACTTC. V gene TRBV24-1 combines with J gene TRBJ2-5; tentative D call: TRBD1 (6 bases). V lost 3 bases and J lost 3, with 16 bases in between. Germline V gives CDR1 KGHDR, CDR2 SFDVKD. The CDR3 is made up of 16 amino acids.